One sample yielded the 9 T cell receptor beta chains listed below, sequenced in a study of shared clonotypes between healthy human individuals. The method was immunoSEQ multiplex PCR; TCRdb's version includes in-frame clones alone and lacks a portion of them. The sample gives under 350,000 clones, 80% to 90% of which show up once; roughly 15% is in the top ten. The sample taken for sequencing was memory CD8+ T cells sorted from blood. Subset denoted: CD45RO+ cells pooled with CCR7-negative TemRA cells. These receptors were taken from a man aged 18 to 29 in good health.

The chain links TRBV7-9 to TRBJ2-7; D not certain. Deletions cut 2 bases from V and 5 bases from J, with 7 bases between. Germline values: CDR1 SEHNR, CDR2 FQNEAQ (reference sequence). The CDR3 is 12 amino acids. CDR3 region: CASSLWGNEQYF. The CDR3 nucleotides read TGTGCCAGCAGCTTATGGGGAAACGAGCAGTACTTC.

The chain employs TRBV29-1 and TRBJ1-3, with unresolved D. The ends were cut back, 3 bases at V and 7 bases at J, with 16 bases in the middle. The germline V gene has CDR1 SQVTM and CDR2 ANQGSEA. The CDR3 totals 14 residues. CDR3 loop: CSVECKRAGNTIYF. The CDR3 DNA sequence: TGCAGCGTTGAGTGTAAACGGGCCGGGAACACCATATATTTT.

Only a few counts were recorded for this clone. This same CDR3 is encoded by further DNA sequences in the sample. The J gene is TRBJ2-7, the V gene TRBV6-1; D not resolved. Germline V gene sequence: CDR1 MNHNS, CDR2 SASEGT. The V end was cut by 1 base, the J end by 0 bases, with 10 bases between. The CDR3 is 15 amino acids. As DNA, the CDR3 is TGTGCCAGCAGTGAAGGGGCAGGCGACTCCTACGAGCAGTACTTC. Amino acid sequence: CASSEGAGDSYEQYF.

This chain uses TRBV19 with TRBJ2-7, with 9 bases fitting TRBD1. The CDR3 runs 15 residues. Germline V gene lookup returns CDR1 LNHDA and CDR2 SQIVND (reference sequence). Unmatched junction bases numbered 2, after V lost 1 base and J lost 1 base. This chain's CDR3 is CASSIGGQGSYEQYF. CDR3 DNA sequence: TGTGCCAGTAGTATAGGGGGACAGGGATCCTACGAGCAGTACTTC.

The CDR3 here is CASRRDGRPYEQYF. The CDR3 region has the DNA TGTGCCAGCAGGAGGGACGGACGTCCCTACGAGCAGTACTTC. This chain links TRBV27 with TRBJ2-7, with D possibly called TRBD1 or TRBD2 (5 bases each). Between the trimmed V and J ends, which lost 6 bases and 2 bases, there was a span of 14 bases. The CDR3 consists of 14 residues. CDR1 and CDR2 from the germline V gene are MNHEY and SMNVEV (reference sequence).

V and J are TRBV28 and TRBJ2-7; D is uncertain. CDR1 MDHEN and CDR2 SYDVKM come from the germline V gene. V was shortened by 5 bases and J by 2 bases, with 4 bases between the two germline ends. This CDR3 comprises 11 residues. In nucleotides, the CDR3 is TGTGCCAGCAGTCCCACCTACGAGCAGTACTTC. Protein sequence: CASSPTYEQYF.

The sample holds a few counts of this clone. The chain carries TRBV13 and TRBJ2-5, with 9 bases identical to TRBD2. Losses at the gene ends were 1 base for V and 3 bases for J; bases not matched to a gene: 3. The CDR3 covers 15 residues. Germline V gene sequence: CDR1 PRHDT, CDR2 FYEKMQ (reference sequence). DNA of the CDR3: TGTGCCAGCAGCTTAGAAGCGGGGGGAGAAGAGACCCAGTACTTC. It yields the protein CASSLEAGGEETQYF.

The rearrangement links TRBV13 to TRBJ2-7; TRBD2 matches at 16 bases. Per the germline V gene, CDR1 is PRHDT and CDR2 is FYEKMQ (reference sequence). V lost 5 bases, J lost 4 bases, and 5 bases stayed unmatched. The CDR3 totals 16 residues. The CDR3 DNA follows: TGTGCCAGCAGCGCCGGGACTAGCGGGAGGGTTTACGAGCAGTACTTC. Translated: CASSAGTSGRVYEQYF.

A single count supports this clone. Being one base from a much bigger clone, this may be a read error. J is TRBJ1-1 and V is TRBV5-6; D not resolved. The CDR3 has 13 residues. Per the germline V gene, CDR1 is SGHDT and CDR2 is YYEEEE. Deletions cut 0 bases from V and 0 bases from J, with 3 bases between. The CDR3 loop is CASSLEVNTEAFF. The CDR3 DNA reads TGTGCCAGCAGCTTGGAGGTGAACACTGAAGCTTTCTTT.